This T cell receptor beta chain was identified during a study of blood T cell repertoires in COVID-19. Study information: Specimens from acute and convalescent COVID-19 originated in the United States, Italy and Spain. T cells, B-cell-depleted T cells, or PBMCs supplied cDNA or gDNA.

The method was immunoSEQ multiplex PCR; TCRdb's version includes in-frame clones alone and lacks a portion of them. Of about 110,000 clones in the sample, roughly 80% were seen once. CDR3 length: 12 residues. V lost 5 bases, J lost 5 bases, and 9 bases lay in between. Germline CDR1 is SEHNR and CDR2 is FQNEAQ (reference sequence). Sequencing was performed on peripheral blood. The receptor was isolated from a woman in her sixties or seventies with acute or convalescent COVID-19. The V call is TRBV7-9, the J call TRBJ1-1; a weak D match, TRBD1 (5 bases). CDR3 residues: CASSADRTEAFF. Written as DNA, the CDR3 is TGTGCCAGCAGCGCAGACAGAACTGAAGCTTTCTTT.